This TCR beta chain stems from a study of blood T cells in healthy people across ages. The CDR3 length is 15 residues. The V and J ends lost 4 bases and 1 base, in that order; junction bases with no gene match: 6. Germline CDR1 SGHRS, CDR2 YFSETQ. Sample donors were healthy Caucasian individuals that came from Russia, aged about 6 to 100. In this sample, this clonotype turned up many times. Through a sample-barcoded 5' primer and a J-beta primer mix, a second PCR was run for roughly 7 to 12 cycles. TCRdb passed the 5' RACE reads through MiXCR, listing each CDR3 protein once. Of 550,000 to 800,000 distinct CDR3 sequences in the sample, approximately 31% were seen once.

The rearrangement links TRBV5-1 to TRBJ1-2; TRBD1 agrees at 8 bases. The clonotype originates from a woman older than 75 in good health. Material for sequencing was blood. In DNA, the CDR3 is TGCGCCAGCAGCACCGGACAGGGTGTTAACTATGGCTACACCTTC. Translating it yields CASSTGQGVNYGYTF.